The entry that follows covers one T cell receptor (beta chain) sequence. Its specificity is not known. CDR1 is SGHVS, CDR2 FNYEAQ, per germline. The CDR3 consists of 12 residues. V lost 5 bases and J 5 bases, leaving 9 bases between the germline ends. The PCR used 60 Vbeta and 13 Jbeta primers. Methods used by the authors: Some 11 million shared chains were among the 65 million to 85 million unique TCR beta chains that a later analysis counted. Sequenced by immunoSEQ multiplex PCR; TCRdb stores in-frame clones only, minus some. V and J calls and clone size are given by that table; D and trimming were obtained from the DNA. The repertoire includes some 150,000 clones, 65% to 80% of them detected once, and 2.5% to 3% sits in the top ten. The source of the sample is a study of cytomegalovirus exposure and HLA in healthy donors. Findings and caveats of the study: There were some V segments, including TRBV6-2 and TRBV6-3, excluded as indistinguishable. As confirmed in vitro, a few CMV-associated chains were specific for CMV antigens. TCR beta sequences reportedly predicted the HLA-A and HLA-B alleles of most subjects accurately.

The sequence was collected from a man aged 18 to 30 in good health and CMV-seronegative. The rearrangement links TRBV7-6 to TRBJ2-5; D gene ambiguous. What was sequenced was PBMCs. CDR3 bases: TGTGCCAGCAGCAGGCAGGTTGAGACCCAGTACTTC. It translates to CASSRQVETQYF.